Sequencing of this T cell receptor beta chain was carried out in a study of blood T cell repertoires in COVID-19. Study-level background: The cDNA or gDNA used as material had been derived from T cells, B-cell-depleted T cells, or PBMCs.

Followed longitudinally, the Seattle patients had been enrolled during active infection. As originally analysed: Researchers report that nucleated cell counts were estimated from reference gene primer amplification. Sequencing was performed with immunoSEQ multiplex PCR; in TCRdb, only in-frame clones are kept and a portion is missing. That table gives V, J and clone size, and the DNA gave D and trimming. The sample shows about 38,000 clones, around 74% of them seen only once. V was clipped by 3 bases and J by 4 bases, with 10 bases between them. In germline, CDR1 is KGHSH, CDR2 LQKENI. The CDR3 sequence is 14 residues long. This clone was observed a single time.

Sample: peripheral blood. This clonotype originated in a man in his sixties or seventies with COVID-19, enrolled during active disease. The chain links TRBV18 to TRBJ2-1; D might be TRBD2 (5 bases). The CDR3 sequence: CASSPPSGYNEQFF. The CDR3 DNA reads as TGTGCCAGCTCACCCCCGAGCGGTTACAATGAGCAGTTCTTC.